This record looks at one TCR beta chain sequence and its context. Its antigen is not known. This record comes from a study of cytomegalovirus exposure and HLA in healthy donors. Study-level results: Among the CMV-associated chains, three were confirmed in vitro as specific for CMV antigens.

Data came from immunoSEQ multiplex PCR; TCRdb stores just in-frame clones and leaves some out. The sample contains about 130,000 clones, just under 85% of which appear only once. Sequenced sample: PBMCs. The sequence was collected from a young man in good health and CMV-seropositive.

The CDR3 here is CASSEQGASSYEQYF. The CDR3 nucleotides read TGCGCCAGCAGCGAACAGGGGGCCAGCTCCTACGAGCAGTACTTC. This rearrangement joins TRBV4-3 to TRBJ2-7; 9 bases match TRBD1. Per germline, CDR1 LGHNA and CDR2 YSLEER. The CDR3 runs 15 residues. V lost 5 bases, J lost 0 bases, and 5 bases stayed unmatched.